This entry is about one TCR beta chain. What it binds is not known. At one of its ends the junction is not consistent with the germline gene, which may arise from a read error. This CDR3 spans 15 amino acids. Germline CDR1 is DFQATT and CDR2 is SNEGSKA (reference sequence). This sample was included in a study of blood T cells in healthy people across ages. Next came a second PCR, run for about 6 to 11 cycles, which used a sample-barcoded 5' primer along with a J-beta primer mix. Each CDR3 protein gets one entry after TCRdb re-called the 5' RACE reads with MiXCR. The sample consists of 1.5 million or so distinct CDR3 sequences, roughly two fifths of them appearing once. Study-level results: Naive T cell percentage by flow cytometry tracked strongly with beta diversity. Relative to aged donors, long-lived donors carried more naive CD4+ cells and displayed higher diversity. When one million T cells were used, diversity estimates were thought to be underestimates.

Whenever a sample was processed, at least 7 million PBMCs were isolated. The receptor's source is a young woman in good health. The genes are TRBV20-1 and TRBJ2-1, with TRBD2 matching over 8 bases. The sequenced material came from blood. CDR3 region: CGAREGTSDYNEQFF. The CDR3 DNA follows: TGCGGTGCTAGAGAGGGGACTAGTGACTACAATGAGCAGTTCTTC.